Listed below are T cell receptor beta chains from one sample, sequenced in a study of OX40 agonist ivuxolimab in advanced cancers. Assay: immunoSEQ multiplex PCR; the TCRdb copy retains only in-frame clones and omits some. The sample shows tens of thousands of clones, around 90% of them seen only once. Source: CD4+ or CD8+ T cells sorted from blood, taken in a trial of the OX40 agonist ivuxolimab. These receptors were obtained from an adult with an advanced solid tumor such as melanoma, head and neck, liver or kidney cancer. Each CDR3 is given with its conserved first and last residue. Fields, in order: J gene, D gene, CDR3 length, V gene, clone size, CDR3 protein, CDR3 DNA. D genes are given only for firm matches. Not all rows give a size; the values are once, few, many and, for expanded clones, a class.

j_gene: TRBJ2-2; d_gene: -; len: 14; v_gene: TRBV2; abundance: once; CDR3aa: CASSVLGGTGELFF; CDR3nt: TGTGCCAGCAGTGTGTTAGGTGGGACCGGGGAGCTGTTTTTT
j_gene: TRBJ1-5; d_gene: TRBD1; len: 15; v_gene: TRBV19; abundance: once; CDR3aa: CASSTAGTDYQPQHF; CDR3nt: TGTGCCAGTAGTACCGCCGGGACAGATTATCAGCCCCAGCATTTT
j_gene: TRBJ1-1; d_gene: -; len: 14; v_gene: TRBV19; abundance: -; CDR3aa: CASSIRAEGAEAFF; CDR3nt: TGTGCCAGTAGTATCAGGGCGGAGGGGGCTGAAGCTTTCTTT
j_gene: TRBJ1-4; d_gene: TRBD1; len: 14; v_gene: TRBV5-1; abundance: -; CDR3aa: CASSTGTGREKLFF; CDR3nt: TGCGCCAGCAGTACCGGGACAGGGCGGGAAAAACTGTTTTTT
j_gene: TRBJ2-7; d_gene: -; len: 15; v_gene: TRBV19; abundance: -; CDR3aa: CASSATSGPTYEQYF; CDR3nt: TGTGCCAGTAGTGCAACCTCCGGCCCCACCTACGAGCAGTACTTC
j_gene: TRBJ1-1; d_gene: -; len: 13; v_gene: TRBV16; abundance: -; CDR3aa: CASSNLKDTEAFF; CDR3nt: TGTGCCAGCAGCAACCTGAAGGACACTGAAGCTTTCTTT
j_gene: TRBJ2-7; d_gene: TRBD2; len: 15; v_gene: TRBV7-2; abundance: -; CDR3aa: CASRPWTSGAYEQYF; CDR3nt: TGTGCCAGTCGACCATGGACTAGCGGAGCCTACGAGCAGTACTTC
j_gene: TRBJ1-4; d_gene: TRBD1; len: 17; v_gene: TRBV7-2; abundance: -; CDR3aa: CASSLVADRGLSEKLFF; CDR3nt: TGTGCCAGCAGCTTAGTGGCGGACAGGGGACTCTCTGAAAAACTGTTTTTT
j_gene: TRBJ2-5; d_gene: TRBD1; len: 15; v_gene: TRBV7-7; abundance: -; CDR3aa: CASSSGTGRAETQYF; CDR3nt: TGTGCCAGCAGCTCCGGGACAGGGAGGGCAGAGACCCAGTACTTC
j_gene: TRBJ1-2; d_gene: -; len: 14; v_gene: TRBV6-5; abundance: -; CDR3aa: CASSYSGGSYGYTF; CDR3nt: TGTGCCAGCAGTTACTCGGGTGGATCCTATGGCTACACCTTC
j_gene: TRBJ2-2; d_gene: TRBD1; len: 16; v_gene: TRBV5-1; abundance: -; CDR3aa: CASSLRDRGNTGELFF; CDR3nt: TGCGCCAGCAGCTTAAGGGACAGAGGAAACACCGGGGAGCTGTTTTTT
j_gene: TRBJ2-7; d_gene: TRBD1; len: 14; v_gene: TRBV18; abundance: -; CDR3aa: CASSHPGTGDEQYF; CDR3nt: TGTGCCAGCTCCCACCCGGGGACAGGGGACGAGCAGTACTTC
j_gene: TRBJ2-1; d_gene: -; len: 14; v_gene: TRBV12-2; abundance: -; CDR3aa: CASRLSSQGNEQFF; CDR3nt: TGTGCAAGTCGCTTAAGCTCTCAGGGCAATGAGCAGTTCTTC
j_gene: TRBJ2-1; d_gene: TRBD2; len: 15; v_gene: TRBV19; abundance: -; CDR3aa: CASSIYGGRAREQFF; CDR3nt: TGTGCCAGTAGTATTTATGGCGGGAGGGCCCGTGAGCAGTTCTTC
j_gene: TRBJ2-2; d_gene: TRBD1; len: 16; v_gene: TRBV15; abundance: -; CDR3aa: CATSRDRTGLSGELFF; CDR3nt: TGTGCCACCAGCAGAGATAGGACAGGGCTGAGCGGGGAGCTGTTTTTT
j_gene: TRBJ2-1; d_gene: TRBD2; len: 14; v_gene: TRBV10-1; abundance: -; CDR3aa: CASEGTSGSDEQFF; CDR3nt: TGCGCCAGTGAGGGGACTAGCGGGAGCGATGAGCAGTTCTTC
j_gene: TRBJ2-1; d_gene: TRBD2; len: 15; v_gene: TRBV29-1; abundance: -; CDR3aa: CSVRTSGNSYNEQFF; CDR3nt: TGCAGCGTTCGGACTAGCGGGAACTCCTACAATGAGCAGTTCTTC
j_gene: TRBJ1-3; d_gene: -; len: 14; v_gene: TRBV6-5; abundance: -; CDR3aa: CASSSGGRGNTIYF; CDR3nt: TGTGCCAGCAGCTCCGGGGGGCGAGGAAACACCATATATTTT
j_gene: TRBJ1-6; d_gene: -; len: 14; v_gene: TRBV28; abundance: -; CDR3aa: CASSSDLSTGPLHF; CDR3nt: TGTGCCAGCAGCTCCGACCTTTCTACCGGCCCCCTCCACTTT
j_gene: TRBJ2-4; d_gene: TRBD1; len: 19; v_gene: TRBV15; abundance: -; CDR3aa: CATSPGQGFTSSAKNIQYF; CDR3nt: TGTGCCACCAGCCCAGGACAGGGGTTTACATCCTCGGCCAAAAACATTCAGTACTTC
j_gene: TRBJ1-1; d_gene: -; len: 13; v_gene: TRBV28; abundance: -; CDR3aa: CASTRHYRLEAFF; CDR3nt: TGTGCCAGCACCCGACACTACCGGCTTGAAGCTTTCTTT
j_gene: TRBJ1-5; d_gene: -; len: 12; v_gene: TRBV19; abundance: -; CDR3aa: CASSYLQQPQHF; CDR3nt: TGTGCCAGTAGCTACCTTCAACAGCCCCAGCATTTT
j_gene: TRBJ2-3; d_gene: -; len: 16; v_gene: TRBV7-9; abundance: -; CDR3aa: CASSLVTDFTTDTQYF; CDR3nt: TGTGCCAGCAGCTTAGTCACCGACTTTACCACAGATACGCAGTATTTT
j_gene: TRBJ2-1; d_gene: TRBD2; len: 15; v_gene: TRBV18; abundance: -; CDR3aa: CASSPGLEYFHEQFF; CDR3nt: TGTGCCAGCTCCCCGGGACTAGAGTACTTCCATGAGCAGTTCTTC
j_gene: TRBJ1-3; d_gene: -; len: 15; v_gene: TRBV19; abundance: -; CDR3aa: CASTTQHTSGNTIYF; CDR3nt: TGTGCCAGTACCACACAACACACCTCTGGAAACACCATATATTTT
j_gene: TRBJ2-2; d_gene: TRBD2; len: 16; v_gene: TRBV18; abundance: -; CDR3aa: CASSPWTSGTTGELFF; CDR3nt: TGTGCCAGCTCACCTTGGACTAGCGGAACCACCGGGGAGCTGTTTTTT
j_gene: TRBJ2-7; d_gene: -; len: 15; v_gene: TRBV9; abundance: -; CDR3aa: CASSVGQGGIYEQYF; CDR3nt: TGTGCCAGCAGCGTAGGGCAGGGAGGAATCTACGAGCAGTACTTC
j_gene: TRBJ2-7; d_gene: -; len: 15; v_gene: TRBV11-2; abundance: -; CDR3aa: CASSLDPGQSYEQYF; CDR3nt: TGTGCCAGCAGCTTAGATCCCGGACAGTCCTACGAGCAGTACTTC
j_gene: TRBJ2-3; d_gene: -; len: 16; v_gene: TRBV11-2; abundance: once; CDR3aa: CASSLAGQTSTDTQYF; CDR3nt: TGTGCCAGCAGCTTAGCCGGACAAACTAGCACAGATACGCAGTATTTT
j_gene: TRBJ2-7; d_gene: TRBD2; len: 19; v_gene: TRBV18; abundance: -; CDR3aa: CASSKASWASGSDLNEQYF; CDR3nt: TGTGCCAGCTCTAAAGCCAGCTGGGCTAGCGGGAGTGATTTAAACGAGCAGTACTTC
j_gene: TRBJ2-7; d_gene: -; len: 14; v_gene: TRBV2; abundance: -; CDR3aa: CASSEGQVPYEQYF; CDR3nt: TGTGCCAGCAGTGAAGGGCAGGTCCCCTACGAGCAGTACTTC
j_gene: TRBJ2-7; d_gene: TRBD2; len: 16; v_gene: TRBV5-1; abundance: -; CDR3aa: CASSLNPLAGVYEQYF; CDR3nt: TGCGCCAGCAGTCTGAACCCACTAGCGGGAGTTTACGAGCAGTACTTC
j_gene: TRBJ2-1; d_gene: TRBD2; len: 17; v_gene: TRBV7-6; abundance: -; CDR3aa: CASSFEASGSLFDEQFF; CDR3nt: TGTGCCAGCAGCTTTGAAGCTAGCGGGAGTTTATTCGATGAGCAGTTCTTC
j_gene: TRBJ2-6; d_gene: TRBD1; len: 21; v_gene: TRBV4-3; abundance: -; CDR3aa: CASSQVGDRSHTNSGANVLTF; CDR3nt: TGCGCCAGCAGCCAAGTTGGGGACAGATCCCATACAAACTCTGGGGCCAACGTCCTGACTTTC
j_gene: TRBJ2-6; d_gene: TRBD1; len: 17; v_gene: TRBV9; abundance: once; CDR3aa: CASSPRQGARGANVLTF; CDR3nt: TGTGCCAGCAGCCCCCGACAGGGGGCGCGCGGGGCCAACGTCCTGACTTTC
j_gene: TRBJ2-7; d_gene: -; len: 16; v_gene: TRBV5-5; abundance: -; CDR3aa: CASSLAWSGRTYEQYF; CDR3nt: TGTGCCAGCAGCTTGGCCTGGTCAGGAAGGACCTACGAGCAGTACTTC